The 20 T cell receptor beta chains presented below share a single source sample, sequenced in a study of beta chain features in type 1 diabetes. Investigators reverse transcribed all isolated RNA, so they sequenced expressed TCRB transcripts. Assay used: immunoSEQ multiplex PCR; TCRdb lists only in-frame clones, some missing. The sample lists approximately 470,000 clones, approximately 31% occurring once. Specimen: naive CD4+ T cells from blood. The receptors shown here come from a man aged 18 to 30 in good health.

This chain connects TRBV10-3 to TRBJ1-2; possible D gene TRBD1, 5 bases. Germline V lookup: CDR1 ENHRY, CDR2 SYGVKD. The CDR3 has 14 residues. The V gene lost 6 bases and the J gene lost 6 bases, with 17 bases spanning the gap. The CDR3 is CAISLLVQGNGYTF. In DNA, the CDR3 is TGTGCCATCAGCTTGCTCGTTCAGGGTAATGGCTACACCTTC.

This clone showed up just a few times. The chain combines TRBV7-2 with TRBJ2-7, with D maybe TRBD2 (6 bases). Germline V CDR1 and CDR2: SGHTA, FQGNSA. The V gene lost 5 bases and the J gene lost 0 bases, with 17 bases spanning the gap. The CDR3 consists of 16 residues. CDR3 region: CASSHNMPGASYEQYF. DNA for the CDR3: TGTGCCAGCAGCCACAATATGCCGGGAGCCTCCTACGAGCAGTACTTC.

The chain links TRBV29-1 to TRBJ1-2; no clear D. Trimming stripped 6 bases from V and 6 bases from J, with 11 bases between. The length of the CDR3 is 11 residues. CDR1 and CDR2 from the germline V gene are SQVTM and ANQGSEA. The CDR3 DNA reads as TGCAGCGTCGGACGGGTTGATGGCTACACCTTC. Protein: CSVGRVDGYTF. Based on the CDR3 plus reference TRBV29-1 and TRBJ1-2, the full variable domain is SAVISQKPSRDICQRGTSLTIQCQVDSQVTMMFWYRQQPGQSLTLIATANQGSEATYESGFVIDKFPISRPNLTFSTLTVSNMSPEDSSIYLCSVGRVDGYTFGSGTRLTVV.

This sequence joins TRBV7-9 and TRBJ2-7; 7 bases match TRBD1. The ends lost 5 bases at V and 2 bases at J; junction bases unmatched: 3. This CDR3 contains 13 residues. Germline V lookup: CDR1 SEHNR, CDR2 FQNEAQ (reference sequence). The CDR3 region has the DNA TGTGCCAGCAGCAAACAGGGGCCCTACGAGCAGTACTTC. Protein sequence: CASSKQGPYEQYF.

This clone has only a few counts. The chain couples TRBV29-1 to TRBJ1-4, with 9 bases identical to TRBD1. The germline CDR1 and CDR2 sequences are SQVTM and ANQGSEA. V shed 3 bases, J shed 8 bases, and the junction held 7 bases outside the gene matches. This CDR3 region has 14 residues. CDR3 residues: CSVDSGTGHEKLFF. The CDR3 DNA reads TGCAGCGTTGATTCCGGGACAGGGCACGAAAAACTGTTTTTT.

Points on this clone: In the same sample, other DNA sequences code for this CDR3. The rearrangement joins TRBV7-2 to TRBJ1-1; D not certain. Germline V gene data show CDR1 as SGHTA and CDR2 as FQGNSA. CDR3 length: 13 amino acids. V was pared by 3 bases and J by 0 bases, with 5 bases between. CDR3 in DNA: TGTGCCAGCAGCTTGAGGATGAACACTGAAGCTTTCTTT. Translating gives CASSLRMNTEAFF.

The chain links TRBV10-2 to TRBJ2-3; D remains unclear. V gave up 3 bases and J gave up 0 bases, with 1 base separating them. There are 12 residues in the CDR3. In germline, CDR1 is WSHSY, CDR2 SAAADI. CDR3 DNA: TGCGCCAGCAGTGACAGCACAGATACGCAGTATTTT. Protein product: CASSDSTDTQYF.

This clone has more than one count but fewer than ten. This chain uses TRBV30 with TRBJ2-3; 9 bases map to TRBD2. The germline gives CDR1 GTSNPN, CDR2 SVGIG (reference sequence). The CDR3 length is 14 residues. Unmatched junction bases numbered 9, after V lost 5 bases and J lost 6 bases. The CDR3 loop is CAWCSGSELDTQYF. CDR3 bases: TGTGCCTGGTGTAGCGGGAGTGAGTTGGATACGCAGTATTTT. Based on the CDR3 plus reference TRBV30 and TRBJ2-3, the full variable domain is SQTIHQWPATLVQPVGSPLSLECTVEGTSNPNLYWYRQAAGRGLQLLFYSVGIGQISSEVPQNLSASRPQDRQFILSSKKLLLSDSGFYLCAWCSGSELDTQYFGPGTRLTVL.

V usage is TRBV2 and J usage is TRBJ1-4; 8 bases are shared with TRBD1. With 6 bases clipped from V and 0 bases from J, the junction kept 6 bases outside the gene matches. This CDR3 contains 16 residues. Germline V gene data show CDR1 as SNHLY and CDR2 as FYNNEI. This chain's CDR3 is CASRNRGKATNEKLFF. CDR3 nucleotides: TGTGCCAGCAGAAACAGGGGGAAGGCAACTAATGAAAAACTGTTTTTT.

V is TRBV10-2 and J is TRBJ2-5; no clear D. V lost 4 bases to trimming and J lost 5 bases, with 8 bases between them. This CDR3 comprises 12 residues. From germline, CDR1 is WSHSY and CDR2 SAAADI. CDR3 nucleotide sequence: TGCGCCAGCAGTGGCAGTAGGGAGACCCAGTACTTC. Protein product: CASSGSRETQYF.

This clone was observed a handful of times. The chain recombines TRBV28 with TRBJ2-6; D is ambiguous. V was trimmed by 6 bases and J by 0 bases, leaving 6 bases between them. This CDR3 has 14 amino acids. CDR1 MDHEN and CDR2 SYDVKM come from the germline V gene. CDR3 loop: CASSPSSGANVLTF. CDR3 DNA sequence: TGTGCCAGCAGCCCTAGCTCTGGGGCCAACGTCCTGACTTTC.

This clone turned up a few times. The chain is built from TRBV19 and TRBJ2-3; maybe TRBD2 (6 bases). The CDR3 is 16 amino acids. Trimming took 3 bases from V and 0 from J, leaving 13 bases between them. Germline loops: CDR1 LNHDA, CDR2 SQIVND (reference sequence). CDR3: CASSMGGRASTDTQYF. CDR3 bases: TGTGCCAGTAGTATGGGGGGACGTGCTAGCACAGATACGCAGTATTTT.

This clone appeared a few times. The rearrangement joins TRBV29-1 to TRBJ2-7, with a tentative D call TRBD1 (5 bases). The CDR3 spans 13 residues. From germline, CDR1 is SQVTM and CDR2 ANQGSEA. The ends were cut back, 1 base at V and 7 bases at J, with 14 bases in the middle. Here the CDR3 reads CSVEGQGSEEQYF. Written as DNA, the CDR3 is TGCAGCGTTGAAGGGCAGGGCTCCGAAGAGCAGTACTTC.

This clone has a handful of counts. The genes are TRBV7-9 and TRBJ2-1; TRBD2 agrees at 12 bases. CDR3 length equals 15 residues. V shed 5 bases, J shed 2 bases, and the junction held 1 base outside the gene matches. Germline loops: CDR1 SEHNR, CDR2 FQNEAQ (reference sequence). CDR3 DNA sequence: TGTGCCAGCAGCAGACTAGCGGGAGCCTACAATGAGCAGTTCTTC. Protein: CASSRLAGAYNEQFF.

The V call is TRBV7-2, the J call TRBJ2-7, with D hard to call. Germline V gene data show CDR1 as SGHTA and CDR2 as FQGNSA. The CDR3 is made up of 12 amino acids. The V and J ends lost 6 bases and 3 bases respectively, with 9 bases between them. CDR3 sequence reads: CASSPRIYEQYF. The CDR3 coding sequence is TGTGCCAGCAGTCCTCGAATCTACGAGCAGTACTTC.

V is TRBV6-6 and J is TRBJ2-5; TRBD2 matches at 9 bases. J lost 3 bases, V lost 5 bases, and 7 bases had no gene match. CDR1 MNHNY and CDR2 SVGAGI come from the germline V gene (reference sequence). CDR3 size: 15 residues. In DNA, the CDR3 is TGTGCCAGCAGTCCGCTAGCGGGATCGAAAGAGACCCAGTACTTC. Translating gives CASSPLAGSKETQYF.

The gene calls are TRBV30 and TRBJ2-1; 12 bases align to TRBD1. The junction had 7 bases not matched to a gene; V was cut back by 4 bases and J by 0 bases. This CDR3 is 17 amino acids long. Per the germline V gene, CDR1 is GTSNPN and CDR2 is SVGIG (reference sequence). CDR3 protein: CAWTRDRGPLSYNEQFF. DNA of the CDR3: TGTGCCTGGACCCGGGACAGGGGGCCTCTCTCCTACAATGAGCAGTTCTTC.

This chain joins TRBV5-1 and TRBJ2-7; the D is unclear. Trimming shortened V by 0 bases and J by 2 bases, and 12 bases separated the two germline ends. The germline gives CDR1 SGHRS, CDR2 YFSETQ. The CDR3 sequence is 15 residues long. CDR3 sequence (DNA): TGCGCCAGCAGCTTGGCTATGGCCCCTCCCTACGAGCAGTACTTC. Translation gives CASSLAMAPPYEQYF.

This chain connects TRBV29-1 to TRBJ2-5; D ambiguous. Per germline, CDR1 SQVTM and CDR2 ANQGSEA. The CDR3 totals 14 residues. Trimming stripped 0 bases from V and 5 bases from J, with 13 bases between. The CDR3 protein is CSVEDPDEWETQYF. CDR3 sequence (DNA): TGCAGCGTTGAAGATCCTGACGAGTGGGAGACCCAGTACTTC.

The J gene is TRBJ1-1, the V gene TRBV29-1; maybe TRBD1 (5 bases). Trimming removed 4 bases at V and 1 base at J, with 10 bases between. In germline, CDR1 is SQVTM, CDR2 ANQGSEA. The CDR3 runs 13 residues. The chain's CDR3 is CSVAIGGNTEAFF. In nucleotides, the CDR3 is TGCAGCGTTGCGATTGGGGGGAACACTGAAGCTTTCTTT.